The T cell receptor (beta chain) under discussion was sequenced for a study of blood T cell repertoires in COVID-19 (dated by TCRdb to the early 2020s). The study in broad terms: Samples from collaborators originated in the United States, Italy and Spain and spanned both the acute and convalescent phases of COVID-19. The material from the prospective study consisted of cDNA or gDNA derived from T cells, B-cell-depleted T cells, or PBMCs. Subjects who had been exposed to COVID-19, were actively infected with it, or had recovered from it provided the deeply sampled blood TCRbeta repertoires that made up the dataset. The repertoires were made available in a free public database intended to serve as a resource for research on the immune response to SARS-CoV-2. Samples were obtained from the ongoing ImmuneRACE study (first 160 participants) and from 1,000 to 1,500 subjects provided by 6 global collaborators. Nearly every sample came with metadata listing a de-identified subject ID, COVID-19 status, age in years and sex. HLA class I and class II types, where available, came from metadata supplied by the sample provider rather than from assay-based typing. Overall study outcomes, separate from this receptor: How much clinical and demographic metadata was included differed by source and by participant, and the metadata was provided uncurated.

TCRbeta CDR3 regions were amplified from genomic DNA using the immunoSEQ Assay, a bias-controlled multiplex PCR. The study's own analysis went as follows. Nucleated cell counts per sample were estimated from amplification of reference gene primers within the assay. Sequence reads were collapsed and filtered to measure the absolute abundance of every unique TCRbeta CDR3 rearrangement. For each sample, productive Simpson clonality was calculated as the square root of Simpson's diversity index over productive rearrangements. TCRdb limited this immuneACCESS table to in-frame rearrangements with V and J called. A share of clones is missing; checked studies link under half to unresolved V genes, and the rest is unexplained. V and J calls and clone size are those listed in that table; D and trimming were worked out from the DNA. Recorded for this sample are about 430,000 clones; 70% to 90% of them occurred a single time. About 1.4% of the sample is held by the ten biggest clonotypes.

Including the terminal cysteine and phenylalanine, the CDR3 comprises 13 residues. Only the CDR3 portion is preserved as DNA: 39 bases, with reading frame beginning at the first base. The germline V gene gives CDR1 as SGHAT and CDR2 as FQNNGV. V and J are truncated by 1 base and 5 bases respectively, leaving an intervening sequence of 9 bases. In the prospective study, participants were roughly 18 to 100 years old, resided in about 25 geographic areas of the United States, and were enrolled through a virtual design. In the prospective study, cohorts were assigned on the basis of participant-reported clinical history obtained from a screening survey and a study questionnaire. Exposed participants had been in contact, within 2 weeks of entering the study, with a person who had a PCR-confirmed or clinician-diagnosed case of COVID-19. In the prospective study, whole blood, serum and a nasopharyngeal or oropharyngeal swab were collected from each participant by mobile phlebotomists. Participants in the prospective study had the option to provide additional blood draws and questionnaires over an approximately 2-month period. Before DNA extraction, blood samples from the prospective study were shipped at room temperature or frozen.

As to this clone: The antigen it binds to is not known. Base-call qualities are not available, and no considerably larger clone is one nucleotide away.

The chain uses TRBV11-2 and TRBJ2-7; possibly the D gene is TRBD1, per 6 matching bases. The receptor's source is a woman under 30 who had been exposed to COVID-19. Sequenced sample: PBMCs or T cells enriched from blood (not recorded which). Here the CDR3 is given as CASSLVRGHEQYF. The DNA sequence is TGTGCCAGCAGCTTAGTCAGGGGCCACGAGCAGTACTTC.